A single sample is the source of the 13 T cell receptor beta chains below, sequenced in a study of T cell changes during pregnancy in multiple sclerosis. TCRdb's table, derived via immunoSEQ multiplex PCR, lists solely in-frame clones and lacks some. This table holds around 74,000 clones, around 85% found once. Sequencing was performed on peripheral blood, taken before pregnancy. The receptors here all came from a female donor with multiple sclerosis, enrolled in a pregnancy study.

This rearrangement joins TRBV5-4 to TRBJ2-3, with 7 bases lining up with TRBD1. The CDR3 is 15 amino acids. The V gene's germline CDR1 is SGHNT and CDR2 YYREEE (reference sequence). Germline trimming cut 2 bases from V and 4 bases from J; bases unmatched to any gene: 7. The CDR3 loop is CASSLNQGVADTQYF. For the CDR3, the DNA is TGTGCCAGCAGCTTAAACCAGGGGGTCGCAGATACGCAGTATTTT.

The V call is TRBV7-9, the J call TRBJ1-2; 7 bases fit TRBD1. The ends lost 5 bases at V and 4 bases at J; junction bases unmatched: 1. Germline V gene sequence: CDR1 SEHNR, CDR2 FQNEAQ (reference sequence). The CDR3 is 12 residues long. CDR3 region: CASSRQGYGYTF. As DNA, the CDR3 is TGTGCCAGCAGCCGACAGGGCTATGGCTACACCTTC.

The V call is TRBV7-8, the J call TRBJ2-5; 16 bases are a match to TRBD2. CDR1 is SGHVS, CDR2 FQNEAQ, per germline. J gave up 2 bases and V 3 bases, and 3 bases lay outside the gene matches. This CDR3 is built from 17 residues. The CDR3 protein is CASSLGLAGGKQETQYF. The CDR3 nucleotides are TGTGCCAGCAGCTTGGGACTAGCGGGAGGGAAACAAGAGACCCAGTACTTC.

This clone was recorded once. J is TRBJ1-3 and V is TRBV5-5; D might be TRBD1 (5 bases). Germline V CDR1 and CDR2: SGHKS, YYEKEE (reference sequence). This CDR3 spans 15 amino acids. V was cut by 3 bases and J by 2 bases, with 12 bases left in between. CDR3: CASSWGVPPGNTIYF. Written as DNA, the CDR3 is TGTGCCAGCAGCTGGGGGGTCCCCCCTGGAAACACCATATATTTT. The complete variable domain, with remaining parts taken from reference TRBV5-5 and TRBJ1-3, reads DAGVTQSPTHLIKTRGQQVTLRCSPISGHKSVSWYQQVLGQGPQFIFQYYEKEERGRGNFPDRFSARQFPNYSSELNVNALLLGDSALYLCASSWGVPPGNTIYFGEGSWLTVV.

This chain uses TRBV5-8 with TRBJ2-3; 7 bases are shared with TRBD1. V lost 4 bases to trimming and J lost 5 bases; unmatched junction nucleotides: 4. The CDR3 extends over 13 amino acids. Germline V gene sequence: CDR1 SGHTS, CDR2 YDEGEE. This CDR3 is CASSRYRGDTQYF. In DNA, the CDR3 is TGTGCCAGCAGCCGGTACAGGGGAGATACGCAGTATTTT.

The gene calls are TRBV5-6 and TRBJ2-1, with TRBD1 matching over 10 bases. The V gene's germline CDR1 is SGHDT and CDR2 YYEEEE. The CDR3 length is 15 residues. V shed 5 bases, J shed 6 bases, and the junction held 8 bases outside the gene matches. As DNA, the CDR3 is TGTGCCAGCAGAAGATCCGGGACAGGGGTCAATGAGCAGTTCTTC. It translates to CASRRSGTGVNEQFF.

The chain uses TRBV11-2 and TRBJ1-6; D ambiguous. CDR1 is SGHAT, CDR2 FQNNGV, per germline. This CDR3 contains 14 residues. With 3 bases removed from V and 9 bases from J, the gap between germline ends came to 12 bases. This CDR3 reads CASSFVGPTSPLHF. For the CDR3, the DNA is TGTGCCAGCAGCTTTGTTGGGCCTACTTCACCCCTCCACTTT.

The rearrangement links TRBV6-1 to TRBJ2-7, with TRBD2 matching 12 bases. The CDR3 runs to 18 residues. J was trimmed by 6 bases and V by 2 bases; bases with no gene match: 14. Germline CDR1 and CDR2: MNHNS and SASEGT. The CDR3 region is CASSEMSGTSGRSVEQYF. For the CDR3, the DNA is TGTGCCAGCAGTGAAATGTCCGGCACTAGCGGGAGGTCGGTCGAGCAGTACTTC.

The chain joins TRBV7-6 to TRBJ2-3; D possibly corresponds to TRBD1 (5 bases). Per the germline V gene, CDR1 is SGHVS and CDR2 is FNYEAQ. The CDR3 runs to 14 residues. V was trimmed by 4 bases and J by 1 base, leaving 9 bases between them. CDR3 residues: CASSSMTGTDTQYF. The DNA of the CDR3 is TGTGCCAGCAGCTCGATGACAGGCACAGATACGCAGTATTTT.

The gene calls are TRBV2 and TRBJ2-7, with a tentative D call TRBD2 (5 bases). Trimming left V 4 bases short and J 2 bases short, with 12 bases between. From germline, CDR1 is SNHLY and CDR2 FYNNEI. This CDR3 comprises 14 residues. The chain's CDR3 is CASSVDPSPYEQYF. The CDR3 coding sequence is TGTGCCAGCAGTGTTGACCCTAGCCCCTACGAGCAGTACTTC.

V usage is TRBV11-3 and J usage is TRBJ1-1, with 7 bases identical to TRBD1. The CDR3 runs to 11 residues. V was clipped by 4 bases and J by 11 bases; unmatched bases: 4. Germline V CDR1 and CDR2: SGHNT, YENEEA. CDR3 amino acids: CASSSGTEAFF. As DNA, the CDR3 is TGTGCCAGCAGCTCCGGGACAGAGGCTTTCTTT.

V usage is TRBV5-1 and J usage is TRBJ1-1; perhaps TRBD1 as D (6 bases). This CDR3 is 15 amino acids long. The V end was cut by 3 bases, the J end by 2 bases, with 14 bases between. From germline, CDR1 is SGHRS and CDR2 YFSETQ. Here the CDR3 DNA reads TGCGCCAGCAGCTGGGGGGGCAGCGTTAACACTGAAGCTTTCTTT. It translates to CASSWGGSVNTEAFF.

This clone was observed a few times. The genes are TRBV4-1 and TRBJ1-2; 9 bases map to TRBD1. V gave up 1 base and J gave up 6 bases; unmatched junction bases: 0. CDR3 length equals 13 residues. Germline V gene data show CDR1 as MGHRA and CDR2 as YSYEKL. The CDR3 reads CASSQGTGDGYTF. The CDR3 nucleotides read TGCGCCAGCAGCCAAGGGACAGGGGATGGCTACACCTTC.